The rows below give T cell receptor beta chains drawn from one sample of a study of cytomegalovirus exposure and HLA in healthy donors. The protocol was immunoSEQ multiplex PCR, while the TCRdb copy is restricted to in-frame clones and leaves out a portion. Among approximately 44,000 clones listed, 60% to 80% were seen once. The sequencing input was PBMCs. These TCRs come from a man aged 25 to 40 in good health and CMV-seronegative. CDR3s include the opening cysteine and the closing phenylalanine or tryptophan. D genes are given only for firm matches. Size tells how often a clone was seen (once, few, many) or the class of an expanded clone, and some rows leave it out.

>.|TRBJ2-7|.|TRBV6-6
CASRRSQGGGEQYF
TGTGCCAGCAGGCGTAGCCAGGGCGGCGGAGAGCAGTACTTC
>.|TRBJ2-7|TRBD1|TRBV15
CATSRAGTGGEEQYF
TGTGCCACCAGCAGAGCAGGGACAGGGGGGGAAGAGCAGTACTTC
>.|TRBJ2-7|TRBD2|TRBV18
CASSGKAGAGGEQYF
TGTGCCAGCTCAGGGAAAGCGGGAGCGGGCGGAGAGCAGTACTTC
>.|TRBJ1-2|.|TRBV9
CASTRVNYGYTF
TGTGCCAGCACCCGAGTGAACTATGGCTACACCTTC
>.|TRBJ2-2|.|TRBV5-1
CASSFGGSGHGELFF
TGCGCCAGCAGCTTCGGGGGATCGGGCCATGGGGAGCTGTTTTTT
>.|TRBJ2-7|TRBD2|TRBV18
CASSPGLTGEQYF
TGTGCCAGCTCACCGGGACTAACGGGGGAGCAGTACTTC
>.|TRBJ2-7|TRBD1|TRBV7-2
CASSLGTGGGEQYF
TGTGCCAGCAGCCTAGGGACAGGGGGCGGTGAGCAGTACTTC
>few|TRBJ2-6|TRBD1|TRBV11-1
CASADRGVGANVLTF
TGTGCCAGCGCAGACAGGGGAGTTGGGGCCAACGTCCTGACTTTC
>.|TRBJ1-1|TRBD1|TRBV5-1
CASSLAQGVNTEAFF
TGCGCCAGCAGCTTGGCTCAGGGGGTGAACACTGAAGCTTTCTTT
>.|TRBJ2-2|.|TRBV28
CATTKQERTGELFF
TGTGCCACCACCAAACAGGAGCGCACCGGGGAGCTGTTTTTT
>.|TRBJ2-7|.|TRBV10-1
CASSEPGYEQYF
TGCGCCAGCAGTGAGCCGGGGTACGAGCAGTACTTC
>.|TRBJ1-1|.|TRBV11-3
CASSRGLYTEAFF
TGTGCCAGCAGCCGTGGACTCTACACTGAAGCTTTCTTT
>.|TRBJ2-7|.|TRBV15
CATSRDGRKSSYEQYF
TGTGCCACCAGCAGAGATGGGCGCAAGAGCTCCTACGAGCAGTACTTC
>.|TRBJ2-4|.|TRBV11-2
CASSLGQGAKNIQYF
TGTGCCAGCAGCTTAGGCCAGGGAGCCAAAAACATTCAGTACTTC
>.|TRBJ2-7|TRBD2|TRBV4-3
CASSQPGLAEKSSYEQYF
TGCGCCAGCAGCCAACCGGGACTAGCGGAGAAAAGCTCCTACGAGCAGTACTTC
>.|TRBJ1-2|.|TRBV4-3
CASSRDGQPGYGYTF
TGCGCCAGCAGCCGGGACGGACAGCCCGGCTATGGCTACACCTTC
>.|TRBJ2-1|.|TRBV7-9
CSSSSPGTGGGGDEQFF
TGTTCCAGCAGCTCCCCGGGGACAGGTGGAGGGGGGGATGAGCAGTTCTTC
>.|TRBJ1-4|TRBD1|TRBV27
CASSFVPGTGLEKLFF
TGTGCCAGCAGCTTCGTTCCCGGGACAGGACTCGAAAAACTGTTTTTT
>.|TRBJ2-2|TRBD2|TRBV18
CASSSTSGMNRELFF
TGTGCCAGCTCATCAACTAGCGGGATGAACCGGGAGCTGTTTTTT
>few|TRBJ1-6|.|TRBV9
CASSVAPTANNSPLHF
TGTGCCAGCAGCGTAGCCCCGACAGCGAATAATTCACCCCTCCACTTT
>.|TRBJ2-5|TRBD2|TRBV7-3
CASSSAGFETQYF
TGTGCCAGCAGCTCAGCGGGATTCGAGACCCAGTACTTC
>.|TRBJ2-5|.|TRBV4-2
CASSQEGMGVGQETQYF
TGTGCCAGCAGCCAAGAAGGTATGGGCGTCGGCCAGGAGACCCAGTACTTC
>few|TRBJ2-1|.|TRBV18
CASSPTAGYNEQFF
TGTGCCAGCTCCCCGACGGCGGGATACAATGAGCAGTTCTTC
>few|TRBJ2-1|TRBD2|TRBV19
CASSILAGGGLSYNEQFF
TGTGCCAGTAGTATCCTAGCGGGAGGGGGTCTCTCCTACAATGAGCAGTTCTTC
>once|TRBJ1-2|.|TRBV6-5
CASSYSSEVDGYTF
TGTGCCAGCAGTTATTCCTCGGAGGTAGATGGCTACACCTTC
>.|TRBJ1-2|TRBD1|TRBV18
CASSQTGTGSGYGYTF
TGTGCCAGCTCCCAAACCGGGACAGGGTCCGGCTATGGCTACACCTTC
>.|TRBJ2-1|.|TRBV7-6
CASSLGDSFFAKDEQFF
TGTGCCAGCAGCTTAGGGGACTCTTTTTTTGCTAAGGATGAGCAGTTCTTC
>.|TRBJ2-3|TRBD2|TRBV7-3
CASSPTTSGTQYF
TGTGCCAGCAGCCCCACTACTAGCGGCACGCAGTATTTT
>.|TRBJ1-2|.|TRBV27
CASSLFPIVAGTNYGYTF
TGTGCCAGCAGTTTATTCCCAATTGTAGCAGGGACTAACTATGGCTACACCTTC
>.|TRBJ1-5|.|TRBV9
CASSVPYSNQPQHF
TGTGCCAGCAGCGTCCCCTATAGCAATCAGCCCCAGCATTTT
>.|TRBJ2-1|TRBD1|TRBV6-6
CASKRPGQGDEQFF
TGTGCCAGCAAACGACCGGGACAGGGGGATGAGCAGTTCTTC
>.|TRBJ1-1|.|TRBV6-5
CASSSPDMSTGTEAFF
TGTGCCAGCAGTTCCCCGGACATGTCGACGGGCACTGAAGCTTTCTTT
>.|TRBJ2-1|TRBD1|TRBV5-4
CASSQDRVTYNEQFF
TGTGCCAGCAGCCAAGACAGGGTTACCTACAATGAGCAGTTCTTC
>.|TRBJ1-4|.|TRBV6-5
CASSRIYPVDEKLFF
TGTGCCAGCAGTCGCATATATCCAGTCGATGAAAAACTGTTTTTT
>.|TRBJ2-5|.|TRBV9
CASSVRGQQETQYF
TGTGCCAGCAGCGTAAGGGGTCAGCAAGAGACCCAGTACTTC
>.|TRBJ1-2|TRBD1|TRBV5-1
CASSLDRGWYGYTF
TGCGCCAGCAGCTTGGACAGGGGATGGTATGGCTACACCTTC